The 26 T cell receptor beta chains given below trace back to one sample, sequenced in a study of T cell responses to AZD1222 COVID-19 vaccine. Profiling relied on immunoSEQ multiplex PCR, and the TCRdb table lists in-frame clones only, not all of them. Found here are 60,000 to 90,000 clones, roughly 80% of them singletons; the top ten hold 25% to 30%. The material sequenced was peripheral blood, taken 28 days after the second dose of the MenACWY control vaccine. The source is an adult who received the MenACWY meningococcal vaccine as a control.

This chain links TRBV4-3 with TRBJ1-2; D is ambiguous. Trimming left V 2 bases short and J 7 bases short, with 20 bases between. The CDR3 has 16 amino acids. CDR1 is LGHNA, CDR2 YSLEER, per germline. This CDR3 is CASSQSSGMGSFGYTF. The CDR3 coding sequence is TGCGCCAGCAGCCAATCGAGCGGCATGGGTTCTTTTGGCTACACCTTC.

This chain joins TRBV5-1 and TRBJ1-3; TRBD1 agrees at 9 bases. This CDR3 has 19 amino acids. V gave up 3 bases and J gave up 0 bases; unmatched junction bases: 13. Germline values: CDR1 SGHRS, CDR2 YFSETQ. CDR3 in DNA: TGCGCCAGCAGCTCCATGCCCCGTGGGACAGGGTCCTCTGGAAACACCATATATTTT. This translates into CASSSMPRGTGSSGNTIYF. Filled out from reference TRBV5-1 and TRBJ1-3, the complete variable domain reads KAGVTQTPRYLIKTRGQQVTLSCSPISGHRSVSWYQQTPGQGLQFLFEYFSETQRNKGNFPGRFSGRQFSNSRSEMNVSTLELGDSALYLCASSSMPRGTGSSGNTIYFGEGSWLTVV.

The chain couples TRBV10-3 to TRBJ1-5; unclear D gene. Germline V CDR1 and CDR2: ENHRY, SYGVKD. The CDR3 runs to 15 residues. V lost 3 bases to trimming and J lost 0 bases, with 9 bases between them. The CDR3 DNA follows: TGTGCCATCAGTGAAGTGGCCGATAGCAATCAGCCCCAGCATTTT. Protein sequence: CAISEVADSNQPQHF.

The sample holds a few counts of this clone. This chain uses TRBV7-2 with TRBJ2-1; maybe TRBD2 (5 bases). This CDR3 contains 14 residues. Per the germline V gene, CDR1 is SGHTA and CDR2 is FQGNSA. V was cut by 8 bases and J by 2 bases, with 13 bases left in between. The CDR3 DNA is TGTGCCAGCTCGGGATCGGGGACCTACAATGAGCAGTTCTTC. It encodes CASSGSGTYNEQFF.

The chain's CDR3 is CASSDPGNTIYF. The CDR3 DNA follows: TGTGCCAGCAGTGATCCTGGAAACACCATATATTTT. The chain carries TRBV25-1 and TRBJ1-3; D uncertain. The CDR3 has 12 amino acids. Germline V gene data show CDR1 as MGHDK and CDR2 as SYGVNS. The germline V and J ends were trimmed by 3 bases and 2 bases, with 2 bases remaining between them.

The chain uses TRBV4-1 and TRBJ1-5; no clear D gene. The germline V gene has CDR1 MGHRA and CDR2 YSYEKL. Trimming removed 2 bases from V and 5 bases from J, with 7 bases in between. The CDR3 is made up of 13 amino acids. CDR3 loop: CASSQTFHQPQHF. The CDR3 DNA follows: TGCGCCAGCAGCCAAACGTTCCATCAGCCCCAGCATTTT.

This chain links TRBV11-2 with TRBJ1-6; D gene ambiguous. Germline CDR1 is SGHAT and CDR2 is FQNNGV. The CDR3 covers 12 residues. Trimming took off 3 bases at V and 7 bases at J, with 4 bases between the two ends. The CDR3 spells CASSLVNSPLHF. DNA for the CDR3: TGTGCCAGCAGCTTGGTGAATTCACCCCTCCACTTT.

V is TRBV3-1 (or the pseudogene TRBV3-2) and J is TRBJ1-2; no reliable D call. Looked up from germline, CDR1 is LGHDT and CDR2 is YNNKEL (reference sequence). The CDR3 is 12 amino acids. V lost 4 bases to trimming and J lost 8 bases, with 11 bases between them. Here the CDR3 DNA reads TGTGCCAGCAGCCCCGGGAATCAGGGCTACACCTTC. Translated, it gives CASSPGNQGYTF.

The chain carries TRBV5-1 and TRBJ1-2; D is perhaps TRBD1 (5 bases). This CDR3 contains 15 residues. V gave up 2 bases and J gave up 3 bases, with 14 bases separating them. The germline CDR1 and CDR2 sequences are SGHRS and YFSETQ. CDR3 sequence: CASSFLRRGDYGYTF. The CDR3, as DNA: TGCGCCAGCAGCTTTTTGCGTCGGGGGGACTATGGCTACACCTTC.

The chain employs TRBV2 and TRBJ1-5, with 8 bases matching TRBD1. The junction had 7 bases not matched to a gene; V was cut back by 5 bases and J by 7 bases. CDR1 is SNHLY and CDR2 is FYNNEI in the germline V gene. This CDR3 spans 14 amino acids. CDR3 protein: CASSMGQGAQPQHF. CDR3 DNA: TGTGCCAGCAGTATGGGGCAGGGGGCACAGCCCCAGCATTTT.

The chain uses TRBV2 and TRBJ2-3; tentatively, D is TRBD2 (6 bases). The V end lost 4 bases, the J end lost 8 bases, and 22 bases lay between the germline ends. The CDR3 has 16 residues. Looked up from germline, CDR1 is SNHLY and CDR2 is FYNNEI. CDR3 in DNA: TGTGCCAGCAGTGGCTCGGGGACTGAGCGTTCGGGTACGCAGTATTTT. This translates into CASSGSGTERSGTQYF.

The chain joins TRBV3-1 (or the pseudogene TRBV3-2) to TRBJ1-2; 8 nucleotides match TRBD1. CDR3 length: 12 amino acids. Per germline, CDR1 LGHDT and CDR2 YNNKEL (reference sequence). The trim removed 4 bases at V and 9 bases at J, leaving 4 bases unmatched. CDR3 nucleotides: TGTGCCAGCAGCCTTACAGGGGGTAGCTACACCTTC. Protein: CASSLTGGSYTF.

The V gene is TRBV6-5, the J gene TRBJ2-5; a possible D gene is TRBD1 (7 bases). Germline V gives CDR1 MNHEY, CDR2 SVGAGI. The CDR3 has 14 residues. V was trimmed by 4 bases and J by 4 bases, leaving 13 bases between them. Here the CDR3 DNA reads TGTGCCAGCAGTTCCAGGGGGACTGGAGAGACCCAGTACTTC. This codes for CASSSRGTGETQYF.

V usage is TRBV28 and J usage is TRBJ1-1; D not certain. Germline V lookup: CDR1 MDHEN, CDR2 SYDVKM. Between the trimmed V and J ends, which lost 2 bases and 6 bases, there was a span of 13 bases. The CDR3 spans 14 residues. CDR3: CASSLPPREAEAFF. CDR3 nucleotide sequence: TGTGCCAGCAGTTTACCTCCTAGGGAGGCTGAAGCTTTCTTT.

CDR3 in amino acids: CASRGTGLNEKLFF. In DNA form, the CDR3 reads TGTGCCAGCAGGGGGACAGGGCTAAATGAAAAACTGTTTTTT. J is TRBJ1-4 and V is TRBV3-1 (or the pseudogene TRBV3-2); 9 bases map to TRBD1. Germline V gene lookup returns CDR1 LGHDT and CDR2 YNNKEL (reference sequence). The CDR3 has 14 amino acids. The V and J ends lost 6 bases and 5 bases, in that order; junction bases with no gene match: 4.

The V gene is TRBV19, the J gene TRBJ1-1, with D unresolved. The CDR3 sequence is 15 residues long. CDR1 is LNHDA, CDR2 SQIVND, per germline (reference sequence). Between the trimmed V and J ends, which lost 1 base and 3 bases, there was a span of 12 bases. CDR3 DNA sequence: TGTGCCAGTAGTATAGCGAGCTCGCTTTACACTGAAGCTTTCTTT. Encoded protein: CASSIASSLYTEAFF. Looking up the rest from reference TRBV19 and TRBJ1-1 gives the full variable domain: DGGITQSPKYLFRKEGQNVTLSCEQNLNHDAMYWYRQDPGQGLRLIYYSQIVNDFQKGDIAEGYSVSREKKESFPLTVTSAQKNPTAFYLCASSIASSLYTEAFFGQGTRLTVV.

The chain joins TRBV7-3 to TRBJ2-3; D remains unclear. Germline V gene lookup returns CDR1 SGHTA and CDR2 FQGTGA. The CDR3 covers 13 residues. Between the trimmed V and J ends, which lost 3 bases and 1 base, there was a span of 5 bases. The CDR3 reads CASSLDRTDTQYF. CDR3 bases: TGTGCCAGCAGCTTGGATCGCACAGATACGCAGTATTTT.

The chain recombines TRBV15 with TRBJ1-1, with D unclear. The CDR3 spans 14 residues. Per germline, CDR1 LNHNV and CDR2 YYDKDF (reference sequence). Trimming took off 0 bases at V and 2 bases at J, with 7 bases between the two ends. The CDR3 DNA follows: TGTGCCACCAGCAGAGATCGATCCAACACTGAAGCTTTCTTT. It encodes CATSRDRSNTEAFF.

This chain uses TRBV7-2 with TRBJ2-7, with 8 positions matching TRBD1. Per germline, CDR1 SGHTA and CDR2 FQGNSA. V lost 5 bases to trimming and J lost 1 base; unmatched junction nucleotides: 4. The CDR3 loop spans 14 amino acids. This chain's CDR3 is CASSPGTGSYEQYF. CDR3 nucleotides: TGTGCCAGCAGCCCCGGGACAGGTTCCTACGAGCAGTACTTC. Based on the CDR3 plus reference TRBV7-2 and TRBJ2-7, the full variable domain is GAGVSQSPSNKVTEKGKDVELRCDPISGHTALYWYRQSLGQGLEFLIYFQGNSAPDKSGLPSDRFSAERTGGSVSTLTIQRTQQEDSAVYLCASSPGTGSYEQYFGPGTRLTVT.

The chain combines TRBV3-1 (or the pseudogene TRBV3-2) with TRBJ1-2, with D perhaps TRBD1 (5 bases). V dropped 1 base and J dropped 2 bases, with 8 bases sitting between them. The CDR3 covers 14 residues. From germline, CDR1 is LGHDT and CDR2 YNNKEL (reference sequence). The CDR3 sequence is CASSQAGGNYGYTF. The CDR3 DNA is TGTGCCAGCAGCCAAGCGGGGGGGAACTATGGCTACACCTTC.

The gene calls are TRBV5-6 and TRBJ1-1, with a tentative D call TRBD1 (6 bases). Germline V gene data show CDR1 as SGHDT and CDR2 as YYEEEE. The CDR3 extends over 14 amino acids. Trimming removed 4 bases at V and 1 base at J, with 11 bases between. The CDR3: CASSLDRPNTEAFF. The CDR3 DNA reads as TGTGCCAGCAGCCTGGACAGACCGAACACTGAAGCTTTCTTT. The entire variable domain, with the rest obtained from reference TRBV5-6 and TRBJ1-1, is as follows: DAGVTQSPTHLIKTRGQQVTLRCSPKSGHDTVSWYQQALGQGPQFIFQYYEEEERQRGNFPDRFSGHQFPNYSSELNVNALLLGDSALYLCASSLDRPNTEAFFGQGTRLTVV.

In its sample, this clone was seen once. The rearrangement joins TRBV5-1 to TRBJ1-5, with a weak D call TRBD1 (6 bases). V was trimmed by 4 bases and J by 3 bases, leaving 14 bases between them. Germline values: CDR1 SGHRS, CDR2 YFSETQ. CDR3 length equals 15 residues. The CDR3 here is CASSLGWGPNQPQHF. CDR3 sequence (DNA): TGCGCCAGCAGCCTGGGATGGGGGCCCAATCAGCCCCAGCATTTT.

Here the CDR3 DNA reads TGTGCCAGCAGCCAAGATGCGGCCCAAAGCTCCTACAATGAGCAGTTCTTC. This encodes CASSQDAAQSSYNEQFF. The V gene is TRBV3-1 (or the pseudogene TRBV3-2), the J gene TRBJ2-1; D unclear. The CDR3 is made up of 17 amino acids. V lost 0 bases, J lost 0 bases, and 12 bases lay in between. The germline gives CDR1 LGHDT, CDR2 YNNKEL (reference sequence).

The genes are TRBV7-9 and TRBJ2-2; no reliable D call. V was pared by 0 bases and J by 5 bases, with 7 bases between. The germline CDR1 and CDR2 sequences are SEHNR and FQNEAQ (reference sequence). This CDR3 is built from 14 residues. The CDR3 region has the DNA TGTGCCAGCAGCTTAGCTTTCGCGACCGGGGAGCTGTTTTTT. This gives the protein CASSLAFATGELFF.

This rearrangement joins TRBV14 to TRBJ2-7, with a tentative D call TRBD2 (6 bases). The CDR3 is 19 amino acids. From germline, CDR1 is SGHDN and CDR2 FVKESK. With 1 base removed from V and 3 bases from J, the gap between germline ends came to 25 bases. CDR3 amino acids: CASSQGLLPRRDRNYEQYF. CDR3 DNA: TGTGCCAGCAGCCAAGGCCTGCTCCCCAGGCGGGACCGAAACTACGAGCAGTACTTC.

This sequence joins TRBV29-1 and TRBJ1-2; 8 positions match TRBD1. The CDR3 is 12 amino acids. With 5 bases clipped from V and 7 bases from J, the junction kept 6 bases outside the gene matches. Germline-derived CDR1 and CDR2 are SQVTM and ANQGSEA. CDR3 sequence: CSVQAGQGGYTF. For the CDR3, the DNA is TGCAGCGTTCAGGCTGGACAGGGTGGCTACACCTTC.